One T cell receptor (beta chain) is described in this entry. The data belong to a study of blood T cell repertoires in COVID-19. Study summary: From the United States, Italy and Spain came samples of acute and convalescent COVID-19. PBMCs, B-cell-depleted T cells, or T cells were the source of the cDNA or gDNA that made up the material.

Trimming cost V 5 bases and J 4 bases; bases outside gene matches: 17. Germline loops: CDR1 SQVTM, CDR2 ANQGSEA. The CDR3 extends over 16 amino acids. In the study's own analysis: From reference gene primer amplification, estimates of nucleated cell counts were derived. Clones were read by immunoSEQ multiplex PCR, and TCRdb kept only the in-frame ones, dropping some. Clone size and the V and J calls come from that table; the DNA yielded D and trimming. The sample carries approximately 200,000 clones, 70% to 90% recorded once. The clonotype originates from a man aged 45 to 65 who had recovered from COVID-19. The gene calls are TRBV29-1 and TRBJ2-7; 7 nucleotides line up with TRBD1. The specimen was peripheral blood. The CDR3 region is CSVTPTSDRVGYEQYF. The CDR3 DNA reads TGCAGCGTTACTCCGACGTCAGACAGGGTTGGGTACGAGCAGTACTTC.